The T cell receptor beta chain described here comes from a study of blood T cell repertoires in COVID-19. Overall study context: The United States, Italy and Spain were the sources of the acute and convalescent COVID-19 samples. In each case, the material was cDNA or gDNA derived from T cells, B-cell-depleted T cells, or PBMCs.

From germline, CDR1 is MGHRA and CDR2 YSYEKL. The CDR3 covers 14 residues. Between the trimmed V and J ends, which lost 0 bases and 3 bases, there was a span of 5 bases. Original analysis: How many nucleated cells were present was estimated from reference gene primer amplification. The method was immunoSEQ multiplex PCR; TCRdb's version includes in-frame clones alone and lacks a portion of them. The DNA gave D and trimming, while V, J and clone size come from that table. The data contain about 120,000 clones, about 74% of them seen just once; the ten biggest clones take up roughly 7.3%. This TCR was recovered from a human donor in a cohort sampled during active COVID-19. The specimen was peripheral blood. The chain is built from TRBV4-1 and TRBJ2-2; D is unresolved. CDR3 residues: CASSQEPDTGELFF. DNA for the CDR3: TGCGCCAGCAGCCAAGAGCCGGACACCGGGGAGCTGTTTTTT.